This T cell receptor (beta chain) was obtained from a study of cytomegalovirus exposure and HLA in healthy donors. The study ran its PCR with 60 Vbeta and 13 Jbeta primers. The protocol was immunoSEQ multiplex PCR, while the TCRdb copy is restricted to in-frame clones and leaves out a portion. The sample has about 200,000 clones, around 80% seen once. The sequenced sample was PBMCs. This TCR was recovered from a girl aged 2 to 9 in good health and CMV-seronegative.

The CDR3 spells CASSPGAGYTF. DNA of the CDR3: TGTGCCAGCAGTCCAGGGGCTGGCTACACCTTC. The genes are TRBV7-9 and TRBJ1-2, with a possible D match to TRBD1 (6 bases). Trimming left V 6 bases short and J 7 bases short, with 9 bases between. The length of the CDR3 is 11 residues. CDR1 and CDR2 from the germline V gene are SEHNR and FQNEAQ (reference sequence). Filled out from reference TRBV7-9 and TRBJ1-2, the complete variable domain reads DTGVSQNPRHKITKRGQNVTFRCDPISEHNRLYWYRQTLGQGPEFLTYFQNEAQLEKSRLLSDRFSAERPKGSFSTLEIQRTEQGDSAMYLCASSPGAGYTFGSGTRLTVV.